Listed below are T cell receptor beta chains from one sample, sequenced in a study of shared clonotypes between healthy human individuals. Produced via immunoSEQ multiplex PCR; TCRdb's table is partial and in-frame only. The repertoire holds 2,100,000 or so clones, with approximately 94% as singletons. Material: naive CD4+ T cells sorted from blood. Every receptor here comes from a man aged 18 to 29 in good health. The CDR3 runs from the conserved cysteine through the conserved F or W. Each record gives: CDR3 protein, CDR3 DNA, V gene, CDR3 length, J gene, clone size, D gene. D genes are given only for firm matches. Clone size is stated in some rows and not others, as once, few, many or a class when expanded.

CATSRGGQGAAYEQYF,TGTGCCACCAGCAGGGGAGGACAGGGGGCGGCGTACGAGCAGTACTTC,TRBV15,16,TRBJ2-7,-,TRBD1
CSVVGRLRNNEQFF,TGCAGCGTCGTGGGACGGCTAAGAAACAATGAGCAGTTCTTC,TRBV29-1,14,TRBJ2-1,-,-
CASSHQGDGVPQHF,TGTGCCAGCTCGCATCAGGGCGACGGCGTACCCCAGCATTTT,TRBV18,14,TRBJ1-5,-,-
CASSPGGIGANVLTF,TGTGCCAGCAGTCCAGGAGGGATCGGGGCCAACGTCCTGACTTTC,TRBV28,15,TRBJ2-6,-,-
CASSLGLAGNNEQFF,TGTGCCAGCAGCCTGGGACTAGCGGGAAACAATGAGCAGTTCTTC,TRBV14,15,TRBJ2-1,-,TRBD2
CASSPEGQGYNSPLHF,TGTGCCAGTAGTCCAGAGGGGCAGGGGTATAATTCACCCCTCCACTTT,TRBV19,16,TRBJ1-6,-,-
CASSVGPDFKNTIYF,TGTGCCAGCAGCGTAGGACCCGACTTCAAAAACACCATATATTTT,TRBV9,15,TRBJ1-3,-,-
CASSIVTPSGRHIQYF,TGTGCCAGTAGTATAGTCACGCCCTCAGGGCGGCACATTCAGTACTTC,TRBV19,16,TRBJ2-4,-,-
CAIRPGLAGGGLNEQFF,TGTGCCATCAGGCCGGGACTAGCGGGAGGTGGGCTCAATGAGCAGTTCTTC,TRBV10-3,17,TRBJ2-1,-,TRBD2
CASSLDLGEPRVF,TGTGCCAGCAGCTTAGATTTGGGGGAGCCCCGGGTCTTC,TRBV7-2,13,TRBJ2-4,-,-
CASSLEAGSHLTEAFF,TGCGCCAGCAGCTTGGAGGCAGGGTCTCACTTAACTGAAGCTTTCTTT,TRBV5-1,16,TRBJ1-1,-,-
CASSVGVTSNQPQHF,TGTGCCAGCAGCGTAGGGGTCACTAGCAATCAGCCCCAGCATTTT,TRBV9,15,TRBJ1-5,-,-
CASSVEAGGYYGYTF,TGTGCCAGCAGCGTAGAGGCAGGGGGGTACTATGGCTACACCTTC,TRBV9,15,TRBJ1-2,-,TRBD1
CASSVRSRVGAGANVLTF,TGTGCCAGCAGCGTAAGGTCCCGTGTGGGCGCTGGGGCCAACGTCCTGACTTTC,TRBV9,18,TRBJ2-6,-,-
CASIGNRVDEQFF,TGTGCCAGCATTGGAAACAGGGTAGATGAGCAGTTCTTC,TRBV2,13,TRBJ2-1,-,-
CAISPDRGPYNEQFF,TGTGCCATCAGCCCGGACAGGGGCCCCTACAATGAGCAGTTCTTC,TRBV10-3,15,TRBJ2-1,-,TRBD1
CASSLEQGGNEKLFF,TGCGCCAGCAGCTTGGAGCAGGGTGGGAATGAAAAACTGTTTTTT,TRBV5-1,15,TRBJ1-4,-,-
CASSPRMAGGTGELFF,TGTGCCAGCAGCCCCAGGATGGCAGGCGGAACCGGGGAGCTGTTTTTT,TRBV7-3,16,TRBJ2-2,-,-
CASSPGQGASGYTF,TGTGCCAGCAGCCCGGGGCAGGGGGCAAGTGGCTACACCTTC,TRBV7-3,14,TRBJ1-2,-,TRBD1
CASSIVAGVLPDTQYF,TGTGCCAGCAGCATCGTAGCGGGAGTTTTACCAGATACGCAGTATTTT,TRBV11-2,16,TRBJ2-3,-,TRBD2
CASSEGGLLRETQYF,TGTGCCAGCTCCGAAGGTGGCCTTTTACGGGAGACCCAGTACTTC,TRBV6-1,15,TRBJ2-5,-,-
CASSLDGYEQYF,TGTGCCAGCAGTCTGGATGGGTACGAGCAGTACTTC,TRBV2,12,TRBJ2-7,-,-
CASSLDGGNQPQHF,TGTGCCAGCAGCCTAGACGGAGGCAATCAGCCCCAGCATTTT,TRBV6-6,14,TRBJ1-5,-,-
CASSQYNEQFF,TGTGCCAGCAGCCAATACAATGAGCAGTTCTTC,TRBV11-3,11,TRBJ2-1,-,-
CASSLFRSPRETQYF,TGTGCCAGCAGTTTATTTCGTAGTCCACGCGAGACCCAGTACTTC,TRBV27,15,TRBJ2-5,-,-
CASSLGPGQGARGELFF,TGTGCTAGCAGCCTAGGGCCCGGACAGGGGGCCCGAGGGGAGCTGTTTTTT,TRBV7-7,17,TRBJ2-2,-,TRBD1
CASSLDRGYNSPLHF,TGCGCCAGCAGCTTAGACAGGGGCTATAATTCACCCCTCCACTTT,TRBV5-1,15,TRBJ1-6,-,TRBD1
CASSLGAWKPENTEAFF,TGTGCCAGCAGCTTAGGCGCTTGGAAACCGGAGAACACTGAAGCTTTCTTT,TRBV11-2,17,TRBJ1-1,-,-
CASSPPLANSYNEQFF,TGTGCCAGCAGCCCGCCGCTAGCGAACTCCTACAATGAGCAGTTCTTC,TRBV7-9,16,TRBJ2-1,-,-
CASRSGDSYEQYF,TGTGCCAGCAGGAGTGGGGACTCCTACGAGCAGTACTTC,TRBV2,13,TRBJ2-7,-,-
CASSPTEINQPQHF,TGTGCCAGCAGCCCCACGGAGATCAATCAGCCCCAGCATTTT,TRBV7-8,14,TRBJ1-5,once,-
CASSSGTRGTDTQYF,TGTGCCAGCAGTTCCGGGACTAGAGGCACAGATACGCAGTATTTT,TRBV6-5,15,TRBJ2-3,-,TRBD2
CASSPRQGLGHNEQFF,TGTGCCAGCAGCCCCAGACAGGGGTTGGGGCACAATGAGCAGTTCTTC,TRBV7-3,16,TRBJ2-1,-,TRBD1
CASSDGTSVNEQYF,TGCGCCAGCAGTGATGGGACTAGCGTCAACGAGCAGTACTTC,TRBV10-1,14,TRBJ2-7,-,TRBD2
CASSEADRRETQYF,TGTGCCAGCAGTGAAGCGGACAGACGGGAGACCCAGTACTTC,TRBV6-1,14,TRBJ2-5,-,-
CASSYPQQGSEKLFF,TGTGCCAGCAGTTACCCTCAACAGGGGAGTGAAAAACTGTTTTTT,TRBV6-6,15,TRBJ1-4,-,TRBD1
CASSEGTATGELFF,TGCGCCAGTAGTGAAGGGACGGCCACCGGGGAGCTGTTTTTT,TRBV5-1,14,TRBJ2-2,-,-
CAISESQVENIQYF,TGTGCCATCAGTGAATCACAGGTCGAAAACATTCAGTACTTC,TRBV10-3,14,TRBJ2-4,-,-
CASSDAGTTTYEQYF,TGTGCCAGCAGTGACGCCGGGACAACGACATACGAGCAGTACTTC,TRBV6-1,15,TRBJ2-7,-,-
CASSMSGRLGDYGYTF,TGTGCCAGTAGTATGTCGGGTCGTCTCGGAGACTATGGCTACACCTTC,TRBV19,16,TRBJ1-2,-,-